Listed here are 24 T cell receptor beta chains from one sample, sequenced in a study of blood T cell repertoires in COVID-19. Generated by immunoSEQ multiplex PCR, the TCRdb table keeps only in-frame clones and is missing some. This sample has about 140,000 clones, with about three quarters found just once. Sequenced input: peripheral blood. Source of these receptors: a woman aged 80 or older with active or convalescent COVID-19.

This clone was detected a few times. The CDR3 protein is CAWTAFSGGPGQFF. The DNA for the CDR3 is TGTGCCTGGACCGCATTTAGCGGGGGGCCGGGGCAGTTCTTC. This rearrangement joins TRBV30 to TRBJ2-1; TRBD2 aligns across 10 bases. CDR3 length: 14 amino acids. V shed 4 bases and J 12 bases; nucleotides not matched to a gene: 12. Looked up from germline, CDR1 is GTSNPN and CDR2 is SVGIG (reference sequence).

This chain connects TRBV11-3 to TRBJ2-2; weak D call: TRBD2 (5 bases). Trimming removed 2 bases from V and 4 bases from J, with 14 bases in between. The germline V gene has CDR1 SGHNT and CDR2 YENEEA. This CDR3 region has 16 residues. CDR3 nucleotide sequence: TGTGCCAGCAGCTTAATGGGCGGGTCTAGCACCGGGGAGCTGTTTTTT. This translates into CASSLMGGSSTGELFF.

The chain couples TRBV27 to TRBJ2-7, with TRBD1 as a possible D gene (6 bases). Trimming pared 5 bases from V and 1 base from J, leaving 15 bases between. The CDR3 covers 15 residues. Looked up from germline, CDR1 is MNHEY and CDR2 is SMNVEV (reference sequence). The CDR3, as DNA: TGTGCCAGCAGTCCCCGACAGGAATCGTCCTACGAGCAGTACTTC. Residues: CASSPRQESSYEQYF.

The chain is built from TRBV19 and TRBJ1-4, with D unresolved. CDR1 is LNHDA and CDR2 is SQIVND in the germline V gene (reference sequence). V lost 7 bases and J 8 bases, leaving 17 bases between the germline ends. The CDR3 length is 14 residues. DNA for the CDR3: TGTGCCAGTACCCCTTTTCTGGGCGGGGAAAAACTGTTTTTT. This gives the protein CASTPFLGGEKLFF.

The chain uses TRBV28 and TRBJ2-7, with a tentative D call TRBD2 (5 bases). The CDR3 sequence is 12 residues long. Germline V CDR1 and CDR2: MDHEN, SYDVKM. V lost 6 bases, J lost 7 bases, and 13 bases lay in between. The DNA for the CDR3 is TGTGCCAGCAGCATTCGAACGGGAGAGCAGTACTTC. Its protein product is CASSIRTGEQYF.

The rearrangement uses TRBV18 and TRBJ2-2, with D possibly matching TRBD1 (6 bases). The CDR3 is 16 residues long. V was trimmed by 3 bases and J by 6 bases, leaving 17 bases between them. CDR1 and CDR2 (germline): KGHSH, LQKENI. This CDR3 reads CASSPRTAISSGELFF. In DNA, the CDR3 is TGTGCCAGCTCACCCCGGACAGCTATTTCGTCCGGGGAGCTGTTTTTT.

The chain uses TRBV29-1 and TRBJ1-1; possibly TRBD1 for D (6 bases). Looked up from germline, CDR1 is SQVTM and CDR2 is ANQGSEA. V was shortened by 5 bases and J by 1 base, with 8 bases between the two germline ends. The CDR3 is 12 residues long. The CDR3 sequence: CSVLTGNTEAFF. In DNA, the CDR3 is TGCAGCGTTCTGACAGGGAACACTGAAGCTTTCTTT. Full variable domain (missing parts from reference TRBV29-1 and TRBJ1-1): SAVISQKPSRDICQRGTSLTIQCQVDSQVTMMFWYRQQPGQSLTLIATANQGSEATYESGFVIDKFPISRPNLTFSTLTVSNMSPEDSSIYLCSVLTGNTEAFFGQGTRLTVV.

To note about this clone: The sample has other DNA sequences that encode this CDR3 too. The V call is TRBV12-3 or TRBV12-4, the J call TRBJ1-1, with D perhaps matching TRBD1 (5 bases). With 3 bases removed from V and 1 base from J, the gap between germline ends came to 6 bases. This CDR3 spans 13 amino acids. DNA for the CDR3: TGTGCCAGCAGTTTGGGGCAGAACACTGAAGCTTTCTTT. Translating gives CASSLGQNTEAFF.

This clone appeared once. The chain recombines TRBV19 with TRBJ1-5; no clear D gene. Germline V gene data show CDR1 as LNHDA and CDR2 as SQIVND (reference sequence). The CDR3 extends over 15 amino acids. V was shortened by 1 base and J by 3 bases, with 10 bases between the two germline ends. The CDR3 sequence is CASSIGRRNNQPQHF. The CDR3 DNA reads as TGTGCCAGTAGTATAGGACGGCGGAACAATCAGCCCCAGCATTTT.

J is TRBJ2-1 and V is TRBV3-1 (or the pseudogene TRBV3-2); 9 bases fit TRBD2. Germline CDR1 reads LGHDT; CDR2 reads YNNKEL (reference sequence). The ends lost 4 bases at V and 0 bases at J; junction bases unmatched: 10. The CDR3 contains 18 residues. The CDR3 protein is CASSPRGGGGSSYNEQFF. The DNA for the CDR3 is TGTGCCAGCAGCCCCCGGGGCGGGGGGGGTAGCTCCTACAATGAGCAGTTCTTC.

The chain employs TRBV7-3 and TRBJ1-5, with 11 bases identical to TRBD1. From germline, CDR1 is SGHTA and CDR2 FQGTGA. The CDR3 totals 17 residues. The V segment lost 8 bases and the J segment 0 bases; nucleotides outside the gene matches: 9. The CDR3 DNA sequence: TGTGCCAGCGGGAGGGACAGGGGGTTCTATAGCAATCAGCCCCAGCATTTT. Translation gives CASGRDRGFYSNQPQHF.

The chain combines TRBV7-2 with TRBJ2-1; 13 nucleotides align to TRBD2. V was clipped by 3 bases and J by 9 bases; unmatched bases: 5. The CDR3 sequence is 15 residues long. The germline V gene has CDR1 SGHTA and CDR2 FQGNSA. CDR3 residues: CASSFTSGGAGEQFF. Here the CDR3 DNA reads TGTGCCAGCAGCTTTACTAGCGGGGGGGCCGGTGAGCAGTTCTTC.

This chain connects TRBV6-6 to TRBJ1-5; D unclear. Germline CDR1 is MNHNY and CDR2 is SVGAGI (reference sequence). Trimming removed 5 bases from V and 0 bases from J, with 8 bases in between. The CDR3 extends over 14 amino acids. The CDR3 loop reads CASSRSHSNQPQHF. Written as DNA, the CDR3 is TGTGCCAGCAGTCGATCTCATAGCAATCAGCCCCAGCATTTT.

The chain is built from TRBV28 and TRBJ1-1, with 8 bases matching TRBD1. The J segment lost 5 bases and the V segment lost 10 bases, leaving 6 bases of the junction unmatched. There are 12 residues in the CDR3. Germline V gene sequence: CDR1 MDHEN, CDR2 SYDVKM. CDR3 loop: CATRTGWTEAFF. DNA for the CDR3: TGTGCCACTCGGACAGGGTGGACTGAAGCTTTCTTT.

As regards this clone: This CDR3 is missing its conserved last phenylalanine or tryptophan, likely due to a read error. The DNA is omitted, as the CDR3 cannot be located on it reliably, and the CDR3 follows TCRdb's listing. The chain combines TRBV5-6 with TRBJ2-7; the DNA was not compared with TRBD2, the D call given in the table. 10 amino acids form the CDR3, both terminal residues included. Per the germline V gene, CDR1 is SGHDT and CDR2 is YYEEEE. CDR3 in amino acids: CASSLVRPEA.

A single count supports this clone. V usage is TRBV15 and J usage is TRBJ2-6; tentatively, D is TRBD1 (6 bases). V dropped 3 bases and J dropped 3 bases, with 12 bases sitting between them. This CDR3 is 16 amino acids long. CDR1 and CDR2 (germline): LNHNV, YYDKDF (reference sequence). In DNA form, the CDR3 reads TGTGCCACCAGCAGCAATACAGGGTATGGGGCCAACGTCCTGACTTTC. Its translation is CATSSNTGYGANVLTF.

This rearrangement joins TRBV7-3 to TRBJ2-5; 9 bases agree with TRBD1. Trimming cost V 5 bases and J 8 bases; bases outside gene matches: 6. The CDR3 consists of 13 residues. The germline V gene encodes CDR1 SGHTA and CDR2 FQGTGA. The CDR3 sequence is CASSPGTGYTQYF. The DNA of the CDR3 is TGTGCCAGCAGCCCCGGGACAGGGTATACCCAGTACTTC.

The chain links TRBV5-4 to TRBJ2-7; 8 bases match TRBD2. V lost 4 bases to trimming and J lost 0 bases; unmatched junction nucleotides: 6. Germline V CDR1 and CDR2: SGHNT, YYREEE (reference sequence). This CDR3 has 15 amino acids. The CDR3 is CASSPTGLASYEQYF. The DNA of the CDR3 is TGTGCCAGCAGCCCCACAGGACTAGCCTCCTACGAGCAGTACTTC.

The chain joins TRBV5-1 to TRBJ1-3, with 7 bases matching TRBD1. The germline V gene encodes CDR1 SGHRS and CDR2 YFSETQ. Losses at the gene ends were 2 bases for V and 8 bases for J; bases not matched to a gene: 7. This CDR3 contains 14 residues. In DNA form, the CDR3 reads TGCGCCAGCAGCTTACACGACAGGGTGGACACCATATATTTT. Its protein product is CASSLHDRVDTIYF.

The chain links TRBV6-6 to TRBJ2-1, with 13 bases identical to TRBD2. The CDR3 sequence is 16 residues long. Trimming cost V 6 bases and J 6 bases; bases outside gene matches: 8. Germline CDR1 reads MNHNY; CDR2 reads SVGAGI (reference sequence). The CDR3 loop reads CASRTSGGAPGNEQFF. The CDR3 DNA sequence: TGTGCCAGCAGAACTAGCGGGGGGGCGCCCGGCAATGAGCAGTTCTTC.

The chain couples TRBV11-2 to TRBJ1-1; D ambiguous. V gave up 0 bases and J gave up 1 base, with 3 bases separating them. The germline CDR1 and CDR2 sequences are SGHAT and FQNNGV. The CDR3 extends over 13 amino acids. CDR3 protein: CASSLERNTEAFF. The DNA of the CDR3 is TGTGCCAGCAGCTTAGAGAGGAACACTGAAGCTTTCTTT.

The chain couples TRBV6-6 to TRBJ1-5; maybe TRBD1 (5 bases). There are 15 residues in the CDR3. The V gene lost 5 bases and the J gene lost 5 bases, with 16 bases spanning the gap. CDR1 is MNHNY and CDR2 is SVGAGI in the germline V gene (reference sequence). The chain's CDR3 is CASSRKGDSHQPQHF. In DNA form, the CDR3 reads TGTGCCAGCAGTAGAAAAGGGGACTCGCATCAGCCCCAGCATTTT.

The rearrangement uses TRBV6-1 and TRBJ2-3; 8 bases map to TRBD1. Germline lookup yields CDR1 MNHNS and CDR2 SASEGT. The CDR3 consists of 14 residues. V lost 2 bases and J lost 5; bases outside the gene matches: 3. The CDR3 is CASSEQGAVDTQYF. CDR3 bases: TGTGCCAGCAGTGAACAGGGGGCGGTAGATACGCAGTATTTT.

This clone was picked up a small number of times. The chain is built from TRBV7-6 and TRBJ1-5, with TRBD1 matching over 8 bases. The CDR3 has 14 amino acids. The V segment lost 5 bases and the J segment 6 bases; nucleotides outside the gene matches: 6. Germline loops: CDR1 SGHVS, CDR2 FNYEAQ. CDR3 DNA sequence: TGTGCCAGCAGCCGCGGTACAGGGGGTCAGCCCCAGCATTTT. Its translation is CASSRGTGGQPQHF. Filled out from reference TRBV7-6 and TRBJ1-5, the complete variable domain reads GAGVSQSPRYKVTKRGQDVALRCDPISGHVSLYWYRQALGQGPEFLTYFNYEAQQDKSGLPNDRFSAERPEGSISTLTIQRTEQRDSAMYRCASSRGTGGQPQHFGDGTRLSIL.